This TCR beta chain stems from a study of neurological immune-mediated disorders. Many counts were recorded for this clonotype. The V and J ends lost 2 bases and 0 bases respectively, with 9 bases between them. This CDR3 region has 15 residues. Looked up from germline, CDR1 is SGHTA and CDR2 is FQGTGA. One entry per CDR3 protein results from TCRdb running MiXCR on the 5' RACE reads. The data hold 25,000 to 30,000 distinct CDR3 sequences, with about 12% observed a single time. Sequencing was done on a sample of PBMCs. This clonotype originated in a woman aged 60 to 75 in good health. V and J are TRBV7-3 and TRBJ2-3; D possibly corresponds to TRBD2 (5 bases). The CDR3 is CASSLLAASTDTQYF. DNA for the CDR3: TGTGCCAGCAGCTTACTAGCAGCTAGCACAGATACGCAGTATTTT.